The source of this T cell receptor (beta chain) is a study of identical twins. This clonotype was detected only a few times. Trimming took 5 bases from V and 12 from J, leaving 14 bases between them. Germline-derived CDR1 and CDR2 are SGHDN and FVKESK. This CDR3 is built from 12 residues. TCRdb re-derived calls from the 5' RACE reads in MiXCR, one entry per CDR3 protein. The sample contains 200,000 to 250,000 distinct CDR3 sequences, about 7.5% of which appear only once. This sample also belongs to another study, concerning yellow fever vaccine responses in identical twins.

This clonotype originated in a woman between 18 and 30 years old in good health. The specimen was memory (CD45RO+) T cells sorted from blood. The chain uses TRBV14 and TRBJ2-1; tentative D call: TRBD1 (6 bases). The CDR3 spells CASSTRLTGQFF. The CDR3, as DNA: TGTGCCAGCAGCACCCGATTGACAGGGCAGTTCTTC.